Listed below are T cell receptor beta chains from one sample, sequenced in a study of blood T cell repertoires in COVID-19. Repertoires were generated with immunoSEQ multiplex PCR, while TCRdb's copy carries only in-frame clones and drops some. Among about 260,000 clones listed, 85% to 90% were seen once. Source material: PBMCs or T cells enriched from blood (not recorded which). Receptors were obtained from a man over 45 who had been exposed to COVID-19. Each CDR3 is given with its conserved first and last residue. D genes are given only for firm matches. Clone size, where shown, is once, few, many, or a class for clones that have expanded.

V gene	D gene	clone size	J gene	CDR3 DNA	CDR3 protein
TRBV5-1	-	-	TRBJ1-1	TGCGCCAGCAGCTTGGTAGGGGACACTGAAGCTTTCTTT	CASSLVGDTEAFF
TRBV5-1	-	-	TRBJ2-7	TGCGCCAGCAGCTTGGCTGCCCGGGGTCCCTACGAGCAGTACTTC	CASSLAARGPYEQYF
TRBV27	TRBD1	-	TRBJ1-2	TGTGCCAGCAGTCTCCGACAGGGGAGGAATGGCTACACCTTC	CASSLRQGRNGYTF
TRBV27	-	-	TRBJ1-1	TGTGCCAGCAGTTTCTCAGGAGGGACTGAAGCTTTCTTT	CASSFSGGTEAFF
TRBV28	-	-	TRBJ2-1	TGTGCCAGCATCCCCAGCTCCTACAATGAGCAGTTCTTC	CASIPSSYNEQFF
TRBV27	TRBD2	-	TRBJ2-1	TGTGCCAGCAGTTCACAAACCAGCGGGAAGGGCTATGAGCAGTTCTTC	CASSSQTSGKGYEQFF
TRBV12-3/TRBV12-4	TRBD1	-	TRBJ1-2	TGTGCCAGCATACGACAGGGGGCCTATGGCTACACCTTC	CASIRQGAYGYTF
TRBV30	TRBD1	-	TRBJ1-4	TGTGCCTGGAGTTCAAGGGACAGGGGCGTATTAGCTAATGAAAAACTGTTTTTT	CAWSSRDRGVLANEKLFF
TRBV25-1	-	few	TRBJ2-7	TGTGCCAGCAGTCAGACTCATGTTAACGACGAGCAGTACTTC	CASSQTHVNDEQYF
TRBV18	TRBD1	-	TRBJ2-5	TGTGCCAGCTCGCCCACTTCAGGGGGAGAGACCCAGTACTTC	CASSPTSGGETQYF
TRBV12-3/TRBV12-4	-	once	TRBJ1-5	TGTGCCAGCAGTTTACCGAATCAGCCCCAGCATTTT	CASSLPNQPQHF
TRBV5-1	-	-	TRBJ1-1	TGCGCCAGCACCCCGGGTCGGGGGGGCACTGAAGCTTTCTTT	CASTPGRGGTEAFF
TRBV11-3	-	-	TRBJ2-1	TGTGCCAGCAGCTCAGTTAACCGTCACAATGAGCAGTTCTTC	CASSSVNRHNEQFF
TRBV18	-	-	TRBJ1-1	TGTGCCAGCTCACGAACTAGGTCCACGACTGAAGCTTTCTTT	CASSRTRSTTEAFF
TRBV28	-	-	TRBJ1-2	TGTGCCAGCAGTTTAAGGGGCCCGATGGAACACTATGGCTACACCTTC	CASSLRGPMEHYGYTF
TRBV7-8	TRBD1	-	TRBJ1-3	TGTGCCAGCAGCTTAGGCGTGGGCGGGACAGACTACTCTGGAAACACCATATATTTT	CASSLGVGGTDYSGNTIYF
TRBV2	TRBD1	-	TRBJ1-2	TGTGCCAGCAGTCAGGACAGGGGTCAAGGCTACACCTTC	CASSQDRGQGYTF
TRBV29-1	-	-	TRBJ1-2	TGCAGCGTTGGTCCGGATGGCTACACCTTC	CSVGPDGYTF
TRBV7-3	TRBD2	-	TRBJ2-1	TGTGCCAGCAGCTTAGCTCCAAGACTAGCGGGAGGGTCGAGCTCCTACAATGAGCAGTTCTTC	CASSLAPRLAGGSSSYNEQFF
TRBV7-2	TRBD1	-	TRBJ1-4	TGTGCCAGCAGCCCAATGGGACAGGGAAGTGAAAAACTGTTTTTT	CASSPMGQGSEKLFF
TRBV9	-	-	TRBJ1-2	TGTGCCAGCAGCGATGGGTCTTTGGGGCTCTACTATGGCTACACCTTC	CASSDGSLGLYYGYTF
TRBV30	TRBD1	few	TRBJ1-6	TGTGCCTCTCCCAAGGACAGGGGAACTTATAATTCACCCCTCCACTTT	CASPKDRGTYNSPLHF
TRBV5-1	TRBD1	once	TRBJ2-1	TGCGCCAGCAGCTTGCTAGGGACAGGGAAGAGCTCCTACAATGAGCAGTTCTTC	CASSLLGTGKSSYNEQFF
TRBV4-1	-	once	TRBJ2-3	TGCGCCAGCAGCCAAGACCTGAGTAGCACAGATACGCAGTATTTT	CASSQDLSSTDTQYF
TRBV5-1	-	-	TRBJ1-2	TGCGCCAGCAGCCCGACAGGAAACTTACCCCAAGGGGGCTACACCTTC	CASSPTGNLPQGGYTF
TRBV7-9	TRBD1	-	TRBJ1-4	TGTGCCAGCAGCTTCGGGACAGGGAATGAAAAACTGTTTTTT	CASSFGTGNEKLFF
TRBV5-1	-	-	TRBJ1-2	TGCGCCAGCAGCTTTTTAACAGGGAATGGCTACACCTTC	CASSFLTGNGYTF
TRBV10-3	-	-	TRBJ1-5	TGTGCCATCAGGGACAGTTATAGCAATCAGCCCCAGCATTTT	CAIRDSYSNQPQHF
TRBV19	TRBD1	-	TRBJ1-3	TGTGCCAGTAAAAGGGTCGGGACAGCGACCTCTGGAAACACCATATATTTT	CASKRVGTATSGNTIYF
TRBV15	-	-	TRBJ1-1	TGTGCCACCAGCGCCCGGACAGTGTGGAACACTGAAGCTTTCTTT	CATSARTVWNTEAFF
TRBV18	-	-	TRBJ2-3	TGTGCCAGCTCACCAACGGGACACAACACAGATACGCAGTATTTT	CASSPTGHNTDTQYF
TRBV7-9	TRBD1	-	TRBJ1-2	TGTGCCAGCAGCCCGATGGACAGGTGGGGAGGCTACACCTTC	CASSPMDRWGGYTF
TRBV24-1	TRBD1	-	TRBJ1-5	TGTGCCACCAGTGATGGGACAGAACCTAGCAATCAGCCCCAGCATTTT	CATSDGTEPSNQPQHF
TRBV7-8	-	-	TRBJ1-5	TGTGCCAGCAGCTTAGACCCGGGGTATCAGCCCCAGCATTTT	CASSLDPGYQPQHF
TRBV3-1/TRBV3-2	-	-	TRBJ1-4	TGTGCCAGCAGCCACCACAGGGTGGCTAATGAAAAACTGTTTTTT	CASSHHRVANEKLFF
TRBV15	TRBD2	-	TRBJ2-3	TGTGCCACCAGCAACTGGGCGGGAGGGGGATATACGCAGTATTTT	CATSNWAGGGYTQYF
TRBV5-1	-	once	TRBJ2-2	TGCGCCAGCAGCTTGGCTCAGGGGACCGGGGAGCTGTTTTTT	CASSLAQGTGELFF
TRBV7-3	-	-	TRBJ1-1	TGTGCCAGCAGCCAGCGACGGGGGACTGAAGCTTTCTTT	CASSQRRGTEAFF
TRBV7-2	-	-	TRBJ1-2	TGTGCCAGCAGCTTAATTAGAGGCAACTATGGCTACACCTTC	CASSLIRGNYGYTF
TRBV28	-	-	TRBJ2-5	TGTGCCAGCAGGTCAGGACAGCAAGAGACCCAGTACTTC	CASRSGQQETQYF
TRBV28	TRBD1	-	TRBJ1-1	TGTGCCAGCAGTTTAAACAGGGGGGGGATCACTGAAGCTTTCTTT	CASSLNRGGITEAFF
TRBV5-8	TRBD2	-	TRBJ2-1	TGTGCCTGGTGGGCTAGCGGGAGTTTATGGAATGAGCAGTTCTTC	CAWWASGSLWNEQFF
TRBV24-1	-	once	TRBJ1-5	TGTGCCACCAGTGAAGCGGGACAAACAAGCAATCAGCCCCAGCATTTT	CATSEAGQTSNQPQHF
TRBV5-1	TRBD2	-	TRBJ2-1	TGCGCCAGCAGCTTGGCCCGGGGACTAGCGGGACGGTATGAGCAGTTCTTC	CASSLARGLAGRYEQFF
TRBV15	-	-	TRBJ1-2	TGTGCCACCAGAGGCGGGGGGCAGGATGGCTACACCTTC	CATRGGGQDGYTF
TRBV5-4	-	-	TRBJ1-2	TGTGCCAGCAGGGGCATTACTAACTATGGCTACACCTTC	CASRGITNYGYTF
TRBV28	-	-	TRBJ2-7	TGTGCCAGCAGTTTATTTGGGGAGACCTACGAGCAGTACTTC	CASSLFGETYEQYF
TRBV30	TRBD1	-	TRBJ1-1	TGTGCCTGGAGTGTACTTTCGGGACAGCCGGTCACTGAAGCTTTCTTT	CAWSVLSGQPVTEAFF
TRBV28	TRBD1	-	TRBJ1-6	TGTGCCAGCAGTCAGGGACAGGGGGGTTCACCCCTCCACTTT	CASSQGQGGSPLHF
TRBV7-3	TRBD1	-	TRBJ1-2	TGTGCCAGCAGCTCCCGGACAGGTAATGGCTACACCTTC	CASSSRTGNGYTF
TRBV28	-	-	TRBJ1-2	TGTGCCAGCAGCGGGGTGATGGCGTCTGGCTACACCTTC	CASSGVMASGYTF
TRBV10-3	-	-	TRBJ1-6	TGTGCCACAATTGGCGGGGATTATAATTCACCCCTCCACTTT	CATIGGDYNSPLHF
TRBV5-6	TRBD1	-	TRBJ1-6	TGTGCCAGCAGCTTTGAGGGACAGATTAATTCACCCCTCCACTTT	CASSFEGQINSPLHF
TRBV2	-	-	TRBJ1-4	TGTGCCAGCAGTCGGGGGACTAATGAAAAACTGTTTTTT	CASSRGTNEKLFF
TRBV28	-	-	TRBJ2-3	TGTGCCAGCAGTTTACGGGGGGATACGCAGTATTTT	CASSLRGDTQYF